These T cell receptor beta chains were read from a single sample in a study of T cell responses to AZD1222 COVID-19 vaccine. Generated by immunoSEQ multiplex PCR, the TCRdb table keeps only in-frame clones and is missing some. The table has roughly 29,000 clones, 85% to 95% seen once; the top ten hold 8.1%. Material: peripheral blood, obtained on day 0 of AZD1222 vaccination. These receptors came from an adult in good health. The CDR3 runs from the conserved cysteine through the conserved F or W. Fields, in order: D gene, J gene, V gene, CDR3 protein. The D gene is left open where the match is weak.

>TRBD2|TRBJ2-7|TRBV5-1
CASSAPGTSYEQYF
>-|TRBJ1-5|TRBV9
CASSPSGERQPQHF
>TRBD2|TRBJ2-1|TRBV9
CASSATMGLAGANEQFF
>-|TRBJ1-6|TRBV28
CASSFGGANSPLHF
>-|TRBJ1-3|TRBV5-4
CASSRGGGPDSGNTIYF
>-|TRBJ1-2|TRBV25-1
CASSVAGVRGGYTF
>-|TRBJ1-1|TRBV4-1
CASSQGEAFEAFF
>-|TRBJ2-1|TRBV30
CAWSGRFAYNEQFF
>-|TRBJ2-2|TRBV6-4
CASSDRGPGELFF
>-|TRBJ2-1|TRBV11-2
CASSLEVLTMRQFF
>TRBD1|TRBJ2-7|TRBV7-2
CASSLDFPGQGREQYF
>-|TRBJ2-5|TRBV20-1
CRPGTQYF
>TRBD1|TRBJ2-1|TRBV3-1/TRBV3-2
CASSRDRVVNEQFF
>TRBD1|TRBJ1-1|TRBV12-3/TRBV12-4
CATNRGTEAFF
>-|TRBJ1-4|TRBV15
CATRAQGFGNEKLFF
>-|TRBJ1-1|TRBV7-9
CASSRQMWDEAFF